The entry that follows covers one T cell receptor beta chain sequence. Its antigen remains unknown. This entry is derived from a study of Graves' ophthalmopathy and Graves' hyperthyroidism. The CDR3 sequence is 14 residues long. V was shortened by 8 bases and J by 6 bases, with 14 bases between the two germline ends. Per germline, CDR1 SGHTA and CDR2 FQGNSA. General study results and limits: Blood also held most thyroid clonotypes expanded above 0.001 frequency. Ophthalmopathy and stable hyperthyroidism were discriminated by a 13-signature model, with 85% to 90% sensitivity and 70% to 84% specificity. The study's model predicted ophthalmopathy progression at about 68% sensitivity and about 72% specificity.

Amplifying from RNA transcripts, the study obtained TCR beta CDR3 regions. Amplification began with first-round RT-PCR using HTBI primers, then second-round multiplex PCR was performed. A single record per CDR3 protein comes from TCRdb applying MiXCR to the multiplex PCR reads. This table has 1 million to 1.3 million distinct CDR3 sequences, about 40% appearing once. What was sequenced was peripheral blood or thyroid tissue (not recorded which). V is TRBV7-2 and J is TRBJ1-6; tentatively, D is TRBD1 (5 bases). The source of this sequence is an adult man with Graves' hyperthyroidism. Here the CDR3 reads CASSQGPSNSPLHF. DNA for the CDR3: TGTGCCAGCTCCCAGGGTCCTAGTAATTCACCCCTCCACTTT.